The clone carrying this TCR beta chain was detected a few times. Its antigen is still unknown. The data stem from a study of identical twins. TCRdb independently ran MiXCR on the 5' RACE reads; one entry per CDR3 protein. The sample gives roughly 260,000 distinct CDR3 sequences, 7.5% of which show up once; more than 5% is in the top ten. CDR3 length: 14 amino acids. Germline V gives CDR1 MNHEY, CDR2 SMNVEV (reference sequence). V dropped 3 bases and J dropped 8; count of bases not matched to a gene: 7. General study findings and limits: Abundant cord blood beta clonotypes carried fewer insertions; memory repertoires showed none. A cross-sectional statistical analysis, not follow-up of the same donors, supported the conclusions.

These sequences were also reported in another study, on yellow fever vaccine responses in identical twins. That source reports: Convergence reportedly seemed to mark part of the twins' vaccine T cell response, with personalization marking the rest.

The chain recombines TRBV27 with TRBJ2-1; 7 nucleotides line up with TRBD2. Material: CD8+ T cells sorted from blood. The sequence was obtained from a woman in her late teens or twenties in good health. CDR3 residues: CASSLGGSMDEQFF. In nucleotides, the CDR3 is TGTGCCAGCAGTTTGGGCGGGAGTATGGATGAGCAGTTCTTC.